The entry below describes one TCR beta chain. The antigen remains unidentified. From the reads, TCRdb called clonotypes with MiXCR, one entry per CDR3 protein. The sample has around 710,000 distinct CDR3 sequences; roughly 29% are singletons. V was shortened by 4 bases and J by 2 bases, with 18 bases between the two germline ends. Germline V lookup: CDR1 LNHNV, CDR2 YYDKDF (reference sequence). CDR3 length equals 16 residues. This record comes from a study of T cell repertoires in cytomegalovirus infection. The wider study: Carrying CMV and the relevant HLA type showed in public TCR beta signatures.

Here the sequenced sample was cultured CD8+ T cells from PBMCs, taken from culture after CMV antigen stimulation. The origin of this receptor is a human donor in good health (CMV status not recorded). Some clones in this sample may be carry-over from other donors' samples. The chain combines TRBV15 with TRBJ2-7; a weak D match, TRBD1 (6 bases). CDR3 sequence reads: CATSTSSGALTYEQYF. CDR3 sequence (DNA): TGTGCCACCAGCACCTCTTCAGGGGCTCTGACCTACGAGCAGTACTTC.